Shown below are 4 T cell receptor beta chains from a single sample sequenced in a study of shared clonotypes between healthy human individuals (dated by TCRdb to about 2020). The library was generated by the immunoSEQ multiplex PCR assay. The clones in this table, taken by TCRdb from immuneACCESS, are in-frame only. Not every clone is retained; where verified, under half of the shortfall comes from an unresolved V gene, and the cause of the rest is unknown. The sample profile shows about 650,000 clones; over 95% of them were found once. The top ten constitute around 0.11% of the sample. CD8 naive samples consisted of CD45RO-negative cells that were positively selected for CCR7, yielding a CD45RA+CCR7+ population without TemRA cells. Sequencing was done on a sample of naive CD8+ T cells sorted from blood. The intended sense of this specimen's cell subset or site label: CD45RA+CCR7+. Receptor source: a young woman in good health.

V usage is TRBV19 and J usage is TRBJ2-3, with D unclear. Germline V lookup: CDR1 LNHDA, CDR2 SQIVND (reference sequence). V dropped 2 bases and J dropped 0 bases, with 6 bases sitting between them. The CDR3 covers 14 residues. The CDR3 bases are TGTGCCAGTAGTATAAGTGGGAGCACAGATACGCAGTATTTT. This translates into CASSISGSTDTQYF.

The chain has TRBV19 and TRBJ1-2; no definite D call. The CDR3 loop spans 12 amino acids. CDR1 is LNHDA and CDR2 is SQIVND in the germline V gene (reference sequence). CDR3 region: CASNSGGLGYTF. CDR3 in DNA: TGTGCTTCTAACTCGGGAGGGCTCGGCTACACCTTC. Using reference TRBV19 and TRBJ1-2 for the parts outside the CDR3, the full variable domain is DGGITQSPKYLFRKEGQNVTLSCEQNLNHDAMYWYRQDPGQGLRLIYYSQIVNDFQKGDIAEGYSVSREKKESFPLTVTSAQKNPTAFYLCASNSGGLGYTFGSGTRLTVV.

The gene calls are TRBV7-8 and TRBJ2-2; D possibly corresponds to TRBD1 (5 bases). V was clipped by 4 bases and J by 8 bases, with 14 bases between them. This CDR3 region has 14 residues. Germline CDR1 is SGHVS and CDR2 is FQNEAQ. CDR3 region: CASSSLIGAGELFF. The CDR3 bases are TGTGCCAGCAGCTCCCTAATAGGGGCTGGGGAGCTGTTTTTT.

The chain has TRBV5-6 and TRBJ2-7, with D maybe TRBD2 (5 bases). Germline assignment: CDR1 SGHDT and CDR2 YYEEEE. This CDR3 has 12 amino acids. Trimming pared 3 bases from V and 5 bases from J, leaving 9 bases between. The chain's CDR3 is CASSSTSDEQYF. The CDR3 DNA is TGTGCCAGCAGCTCCACTAGTGACGAGCAGTACTTC.